These 9 T cell receptor beta chains share one sample of origin, sequenced in a study of T cell responses to AZD1222 COVID-19 vaccine. Here immunoSEQ multiplex PCR was the method, and the copy in TCRdb shows in-frame clones only, minus some. The sample carries around 140,000 clones, about nine tenths recorded once. The sequences come from peripheral blood, collected on day 0 of AZD1222 vaccination. Receptors originate from an adult in good health.

CDR3 DNA: TGTGCCAGCAGCCACGGAGGGGTTGGAACAGATACGCAGTATTTT. It translates to CASSHGGVGTDTQYF. This chain links TRBV3-1 (or the pseudogene TRBV3-2) with TRBJ2-3; TRBD2 might be the D (6 bases). Germline V gene sequence: CDR1 LGHDT, CDR2 YNNKEL (reference sequence). This CDR3 has 15 amino acids. Trimming removed 3 bases from V and 3 bases from J, with 13 bases in between.

A word on this clone: At one boundary the junction diverges from the germline segment, which might be a read error. The J gene is TRBJ2-2, the V gene TRBV5-1, with 8 bases aligning to TRBD1. CDR3 length equals 14 residues. CDR1 and CDR2 (germline): SGHRS, YFSETQ. The CDR3 DNA reads as TGCGCCAGCAGGTTGGGACAGGTCGCCGGGGAGCTGTTTTTT. Its protein product is CASRLGQVAGELFF. The full variable domain, its missing parts supplied by reference TRBV5-1 and TRBJ2-2, is KAGVTQTPRYLIKTRGQQVTLSCSPISGHRSVSWYQQTPGQGLQFLFEYFSETQRNKGNFPGRFSGRQFSNSRSEMNVSTLELGDSALYLCASRLGQVAGELFFGEGSRLTVL.

The chain recombines TRBV6-6 with TRBJ1-1; D unresolved. Deletions cut 3 bases from V and 6 bases from J, with 17 bases between. The germline V gene has CDR1 MNHNY and CDR2 SVGAGI (reference sequence). The CDR3 is 15 amino acids. CDR3 region: CASSYPSGGLAEAFF. The CDR3 region has the DNA TGTGCCAGCAGTTATCCTTCGGGAGGGTTGGCTGAAGCTTTCTTT.

The chain links TRBV11-2 to TRBJ1-2; D call uncertain. Germline V gives CDR1 SGHAT, CDR2 FQNNGV. V lost 1 base and J lost 5, with 8 bases in between. This CDR3 has 13 amino acids. This CDR3 is CASSLGTAYGYTF. Written as DNA, the CDR3 is TGTGCCAGCAGCTTAGGGACCGCTTATGGCTACACCTTC. The full variable domain, in which reference TRBV11-2 and TRBJ1-2 provide the parts outside the CDR3, is EAGVAQSPRYKIIEKRQSVAFWCNPISGHATLYWYQQILGQGPKLLIQFQNNGVVDDSQLPKDRFSAERLKGVDSTLKIQPAKLEDSAVYLCASSLGTAYGYTFGSGTRLTVV.

This CDR3 is CSASGQEMNTEAFF. The CDR3 DNA follows: TGCAGTGCTAGTGGGCAGGAGATGAACACTGAAGCTTTCTTT. This chain connects TRBV20-1 to TRBJ1-1; D is undetermined. Trimming pared 3 bases from V and 0 bases from J, leaving 11 bases between. CDR1 and CDR2 from the germline V gene are DFQATT and SNEGSKA (reference sequence). The CDR3 is 14 amino acids.

The genes are TRBV5-1 and TRBJ1-5; 7 bases map to TRBD1. V was clipped by 3 bases and J by 5 bases; unmatched bases: 5. CDR3 size: 14 residues. The V gene's germline CDR1 is SGHRS and CDR2 YFSETQ. CDR3 region: CASSSGGRDQPQHF. The CDR3 DNA follows: TGCGCCAGCAGCTCAGGGGGGAGGGATCAGCCCCAGCATTTT.

This chain uses TRBV29-1 with TRBJ2-3; D uncertain. The CDR3 spans 12 residues. Germline V CDR1 and CDR2: SQVTM, ANQGSEA. Trimming took 6 bases from V and 2 from J, leaving 9 bases between them. This CDR3 is CSVLDPTDTQYF. For the CDR3, the DNA is TGCAGCGTCCTTGACCCCACAGATACGCAGTATTTT.

The CDR3 reads CASRPRRATNEKLFF. The DNA of the CDR3 is TGTGCCAGCAGACCCCGCAGGGCAACTAATGAAAAACTGTTTTTT. The chain is built from TRBV27 and TRBJ1-4, with D maybe TRBD1 (5 bases). CDR3 length: 15 residues. From germline, CDR1 is MNHEY and CDR2 SMNVEV (reference sequence). V lost 6 bases, J lost 0 bases, and 11 bases lay in between.

The chain uses TRBV24-1 and TRBJ2-1; D might be TRBD2 (6 bases). This CDR3 has 14 amino acids. Germline values: CDR1 KGHDR, CDR2 SFDVKD. Trimming stripped 6 bases from V and 5 bases from J, with 13 bases between. DNA of the CDR3: TGTGCCACCAGTTTGACCAGCGGGCACAATGAGCAGTTCTTC. Its translation is CATSLTSGHNEQFF.